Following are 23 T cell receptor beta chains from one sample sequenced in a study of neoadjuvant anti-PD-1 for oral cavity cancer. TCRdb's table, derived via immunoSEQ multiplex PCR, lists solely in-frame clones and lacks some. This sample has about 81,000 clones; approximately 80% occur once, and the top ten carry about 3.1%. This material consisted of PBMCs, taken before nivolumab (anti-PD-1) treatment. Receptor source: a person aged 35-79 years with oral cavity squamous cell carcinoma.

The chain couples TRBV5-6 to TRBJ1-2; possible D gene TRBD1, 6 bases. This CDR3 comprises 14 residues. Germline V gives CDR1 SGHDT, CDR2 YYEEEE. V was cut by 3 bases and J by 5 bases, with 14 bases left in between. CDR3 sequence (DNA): TGTGCCAGCAGCTACCCCGGACAGTCATATGGCTACACCTTC. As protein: CASSYPGQSYGYTF.

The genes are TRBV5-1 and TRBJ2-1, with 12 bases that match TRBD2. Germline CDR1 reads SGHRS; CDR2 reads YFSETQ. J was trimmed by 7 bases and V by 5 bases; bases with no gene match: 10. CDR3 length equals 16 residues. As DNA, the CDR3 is TGCGCCAGCAGAAAAGAACTAGCGGGAGGTGGGAATGAGCAGTTCTTC. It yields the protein CASRKELAGGGNEQFF.

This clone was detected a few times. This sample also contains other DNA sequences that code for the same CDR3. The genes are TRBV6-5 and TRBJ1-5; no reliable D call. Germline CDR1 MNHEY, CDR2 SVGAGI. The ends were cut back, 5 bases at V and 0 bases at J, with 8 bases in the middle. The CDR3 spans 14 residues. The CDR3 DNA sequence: TGTGCCAGCAGTGGTCAGAATAGCAATCAGCCCCAGCATTTT. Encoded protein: CASSGQNSNQPQHF.

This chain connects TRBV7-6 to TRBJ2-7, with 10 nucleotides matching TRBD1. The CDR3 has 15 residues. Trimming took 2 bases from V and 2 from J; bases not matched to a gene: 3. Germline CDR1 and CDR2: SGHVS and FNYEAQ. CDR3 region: CASSLTDRGTYEQYF. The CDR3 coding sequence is TGTGCCAGCAGCTTAACGGACAGGGGGACCTACGAGCAGTACTTC. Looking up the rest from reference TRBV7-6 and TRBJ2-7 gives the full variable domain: GAGVSQSPRYKVTKRGQDVALRCDPISGHVSLYWYRQALGQGPEFLTYFNYEAQQDKSGLPNDRFSAERPEGSISTLTIQRTEQRDSAMYRCASSLTDRGTYEQYFGPGTRLTVT.

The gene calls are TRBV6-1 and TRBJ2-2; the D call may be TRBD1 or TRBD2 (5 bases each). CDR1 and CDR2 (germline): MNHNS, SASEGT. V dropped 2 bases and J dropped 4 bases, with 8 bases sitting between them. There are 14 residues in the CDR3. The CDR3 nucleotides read TGTGCCAGCAGTGAATTCGGGGCCACCGGGGAGCTGTTTTTT. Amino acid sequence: CASSEFGATGELFF.

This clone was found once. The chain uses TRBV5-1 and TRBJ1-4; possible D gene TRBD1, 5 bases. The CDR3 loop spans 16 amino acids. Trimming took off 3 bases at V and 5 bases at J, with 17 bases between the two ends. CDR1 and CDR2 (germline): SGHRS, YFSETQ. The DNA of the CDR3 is TGCGCCAGCAGCTCCAACCTTCCGCAGGGCAATGAAAAACTGTTTTTT. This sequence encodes CASSSNLPQGNEKLFF.

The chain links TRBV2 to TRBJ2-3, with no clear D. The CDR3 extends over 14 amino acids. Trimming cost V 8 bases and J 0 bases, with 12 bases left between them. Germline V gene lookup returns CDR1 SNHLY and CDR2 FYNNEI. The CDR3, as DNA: TGTGCCAGCTCCGAACTTGCTAGCACAGATACGCAGTATTTT. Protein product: CASSELASTDTQYF.

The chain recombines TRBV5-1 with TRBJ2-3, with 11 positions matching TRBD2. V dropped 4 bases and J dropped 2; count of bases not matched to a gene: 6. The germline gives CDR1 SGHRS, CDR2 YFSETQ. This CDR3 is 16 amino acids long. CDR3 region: CASSVQTSGITDTQYF. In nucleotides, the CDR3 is TGCGCCAGCAGCGTCCAGACTAGCGGGATCACAGATACGCAGTATTTT.

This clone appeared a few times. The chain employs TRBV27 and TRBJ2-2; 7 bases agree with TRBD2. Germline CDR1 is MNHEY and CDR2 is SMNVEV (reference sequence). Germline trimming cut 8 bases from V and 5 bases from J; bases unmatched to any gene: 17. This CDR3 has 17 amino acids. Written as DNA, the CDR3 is TGTGCCAGCGCCCCTCAGCGGGGTGGAAGCGGAACCGGGGAGCTGTTTTTT. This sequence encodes CASAPQRGGSGTGELFF.

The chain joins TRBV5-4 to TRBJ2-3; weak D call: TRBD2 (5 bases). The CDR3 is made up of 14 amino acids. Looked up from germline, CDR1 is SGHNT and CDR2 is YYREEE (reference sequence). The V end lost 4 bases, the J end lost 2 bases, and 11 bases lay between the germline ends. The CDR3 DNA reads TGTGCCAGCAGCCCTGCGGGCACCACAGATACGCAGTATTTT. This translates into CASSPAGTTDTQYF.

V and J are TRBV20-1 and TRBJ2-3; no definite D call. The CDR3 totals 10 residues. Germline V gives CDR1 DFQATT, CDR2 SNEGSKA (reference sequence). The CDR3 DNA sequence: TGCACCCCAGGAGCAGATACGCAGTATTTT. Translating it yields CTPGADTQYF.

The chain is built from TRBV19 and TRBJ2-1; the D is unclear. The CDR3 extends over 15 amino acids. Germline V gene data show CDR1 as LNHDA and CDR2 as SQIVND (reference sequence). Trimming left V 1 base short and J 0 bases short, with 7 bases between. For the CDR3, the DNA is TGTGCCAGTAGTATAGCGGTAAGCTCCTACAATGAGCAGTTCTTC. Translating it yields CASSIAVSSYNEQFF.

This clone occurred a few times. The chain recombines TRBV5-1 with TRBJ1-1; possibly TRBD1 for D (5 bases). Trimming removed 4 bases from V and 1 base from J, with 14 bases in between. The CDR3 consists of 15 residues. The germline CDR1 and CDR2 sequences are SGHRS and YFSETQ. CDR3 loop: CASSPWDQGNTEAFF. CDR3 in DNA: TGCGCCAGCAGCCCGTGGGACCAAGGGAACACTGAAGCTTTCTTT.

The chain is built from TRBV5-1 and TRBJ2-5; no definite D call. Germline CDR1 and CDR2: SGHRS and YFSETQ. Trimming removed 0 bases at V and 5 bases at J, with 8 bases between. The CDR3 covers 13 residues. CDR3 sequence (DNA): TGCGCCAGCAGCTTGGAAGGATGGGAGACCCAGTACTTC. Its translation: CASSLEGWETQYF.

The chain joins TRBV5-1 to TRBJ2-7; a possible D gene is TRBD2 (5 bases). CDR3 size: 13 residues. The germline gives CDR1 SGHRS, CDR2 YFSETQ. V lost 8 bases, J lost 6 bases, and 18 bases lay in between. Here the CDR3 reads CARALGSRGEQYF. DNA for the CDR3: TGCGCCAGGGCTTTAGGGAGCCGCGGCGAGCAGTACTTC.

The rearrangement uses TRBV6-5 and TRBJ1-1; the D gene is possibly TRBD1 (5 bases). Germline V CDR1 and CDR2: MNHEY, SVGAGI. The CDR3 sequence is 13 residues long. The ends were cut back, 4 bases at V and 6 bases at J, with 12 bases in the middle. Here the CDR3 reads CASSLDMFSEAFF. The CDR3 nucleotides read TGTGCCAGCAGTTTGGACATGTTCTCTGAAGCTTTCTTT.

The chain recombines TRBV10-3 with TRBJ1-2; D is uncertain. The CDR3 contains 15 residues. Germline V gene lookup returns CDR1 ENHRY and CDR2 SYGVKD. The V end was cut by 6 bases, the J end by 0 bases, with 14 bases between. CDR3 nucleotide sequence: TGTGCCATCAGGGCCTCCGACCGCGCTAACTATGGCTACACCTTC. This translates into CAIRASDRANYGYTF.

In DNA form, the CDR3 reads TGTGCCAGCAGTTCCGAACAGGGAACAAAGAACTATGGCTACACCTTC. It yields the protein CASSSEQGTKNYGYTF. The V and J genes are TRBV27 and TRBJ1-2; possible D gene TRBD1, 6 bases. This CDR3 is 16 amino acids long. V shed 4 bases and J shed 2 bases, with 17 bases lying between them. Germline CDR1 and CDR2: MNHEY and SMNVEV (reference sequence).

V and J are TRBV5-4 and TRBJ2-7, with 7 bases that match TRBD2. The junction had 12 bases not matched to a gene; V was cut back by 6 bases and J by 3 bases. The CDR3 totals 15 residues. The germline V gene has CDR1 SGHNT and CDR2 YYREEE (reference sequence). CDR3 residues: CASIQAPAGDYEQYF. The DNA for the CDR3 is TGTGCCAGCATTCAGGCCCCCGCGGGGGACTACGAGCAGTACTTC.

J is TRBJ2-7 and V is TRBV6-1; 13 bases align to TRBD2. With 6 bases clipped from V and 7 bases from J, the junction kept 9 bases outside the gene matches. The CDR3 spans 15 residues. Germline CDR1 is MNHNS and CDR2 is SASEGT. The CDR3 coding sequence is TGTGCCAGCAGGGGGGGACTAGCGGGACCGGGGGAGCAGTACTTC. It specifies CASRGGLAGPGEQYF.

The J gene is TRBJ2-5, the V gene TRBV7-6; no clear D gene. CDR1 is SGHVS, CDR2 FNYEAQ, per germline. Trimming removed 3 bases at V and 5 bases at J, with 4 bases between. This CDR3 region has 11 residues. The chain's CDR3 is CASSFSETQYF. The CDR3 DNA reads TGTGCCAGCAGCTTTAGCGAGACCCAGTACTTC.

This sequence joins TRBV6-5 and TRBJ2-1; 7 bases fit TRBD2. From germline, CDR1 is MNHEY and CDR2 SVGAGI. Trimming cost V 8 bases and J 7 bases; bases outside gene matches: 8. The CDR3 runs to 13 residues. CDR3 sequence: CASGEASGNEQFF. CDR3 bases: TGTGCCAGCGGGGAGGCTAGCGGTAATGAGCAGTTCTTC.

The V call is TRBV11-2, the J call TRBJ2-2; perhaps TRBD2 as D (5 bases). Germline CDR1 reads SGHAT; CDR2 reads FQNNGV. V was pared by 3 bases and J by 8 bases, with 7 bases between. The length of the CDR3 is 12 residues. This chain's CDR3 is CASSLQRGELFF. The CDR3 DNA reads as TGTGCCAGCAGCTTGCAGCGGGGGGAGCTGTTTTTT.